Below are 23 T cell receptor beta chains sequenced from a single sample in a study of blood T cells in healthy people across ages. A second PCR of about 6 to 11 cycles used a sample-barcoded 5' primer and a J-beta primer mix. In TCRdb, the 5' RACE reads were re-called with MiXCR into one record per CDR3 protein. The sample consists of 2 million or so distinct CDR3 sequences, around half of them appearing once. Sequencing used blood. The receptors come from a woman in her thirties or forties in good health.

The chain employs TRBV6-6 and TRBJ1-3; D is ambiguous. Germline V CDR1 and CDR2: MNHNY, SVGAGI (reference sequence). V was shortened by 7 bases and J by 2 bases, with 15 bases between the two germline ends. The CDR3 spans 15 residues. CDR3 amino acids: CASIRVGKAGNTIYF. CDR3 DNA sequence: TGTGCCAGCATCCGAGTCGGCAAGGCTGGAAACACCATATATTTT.

The CDR3 here is CASSYYRGGEGQPQHF. For the CDR3, the DNA is TGTGCCAGCAGTTACTATCGAGGGGGCGAAGGTCAGCCCCAGCATTTT. The rearrangement joins TRBV6-6 to TRBJ1-5; 7 bases line up with TRBD1. Unmatched junction bases numbered 9, after V lost 1 base and J lost 6 bases. CDR1 and CDR2 (germline): MNHNY, SVGAGI (reference sequence). The CDR3 totals 16 residues.

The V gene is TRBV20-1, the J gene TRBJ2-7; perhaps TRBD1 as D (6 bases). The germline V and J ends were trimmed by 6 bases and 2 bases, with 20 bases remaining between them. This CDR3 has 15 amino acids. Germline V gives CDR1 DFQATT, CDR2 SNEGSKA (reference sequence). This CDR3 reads CSAHGTHQGTYEQYF. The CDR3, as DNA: TGCAGTGCACACGGGACGCATCAGGGGACCTACGAGCAGTACTTC.

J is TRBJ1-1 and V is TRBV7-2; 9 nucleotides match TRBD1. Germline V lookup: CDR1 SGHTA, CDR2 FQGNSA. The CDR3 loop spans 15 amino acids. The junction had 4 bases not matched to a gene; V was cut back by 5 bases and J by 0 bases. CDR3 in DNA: TGTGCCAGCAGCCGGGACAGGGTCATGAACACTGAAGCTTTCTTT. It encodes CASSRDRVMNTEAFF.

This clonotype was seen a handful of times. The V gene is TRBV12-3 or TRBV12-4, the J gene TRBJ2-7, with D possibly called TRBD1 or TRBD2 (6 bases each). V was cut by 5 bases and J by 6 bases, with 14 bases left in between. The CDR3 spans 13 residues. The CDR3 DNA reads TGTGCCAGCAGTCCCCTGGGGGGCTCCGAGCAGTACTTC. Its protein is CASSPLGGSEQYF.

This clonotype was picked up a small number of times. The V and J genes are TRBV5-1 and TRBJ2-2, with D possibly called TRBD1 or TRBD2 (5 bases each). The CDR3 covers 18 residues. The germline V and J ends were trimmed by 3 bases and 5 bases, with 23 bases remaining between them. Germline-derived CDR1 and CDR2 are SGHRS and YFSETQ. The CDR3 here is CASSSSIPRGDGTGELFF. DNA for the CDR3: TGCGCCAGCAGCTCGTCGATTCCGAGAGGGGACGGAACCGGGGAGCTGTTTTTT.

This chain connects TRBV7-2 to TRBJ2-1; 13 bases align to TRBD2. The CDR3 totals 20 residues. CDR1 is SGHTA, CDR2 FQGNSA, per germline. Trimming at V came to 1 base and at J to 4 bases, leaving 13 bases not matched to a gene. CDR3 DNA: TGTGCCAGCAGCTTAGAACCGGGACTAGCGGGGCGAAGCCTTTACAATGAGCAGTTCTTC. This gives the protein CASSLEPGLAGRSLYNEQFF.

For the CDR3, the DNA is TGTGCCAGCAGCTCAAGGGGGGGCGCGGGCTACACCTTC. Protein sequence: CASSSRGGAGYTF. The chain employs TRBV13 and TRBJ1-2; tentative D call: TRBD1 (6 bases). Germline assignment: CDR1 PRHDT and CDR2 FYEKMQ (reference sequence). V lost 4 bases and J lost 8, with 14 bases in between. The CDR3 covers 13 residues.

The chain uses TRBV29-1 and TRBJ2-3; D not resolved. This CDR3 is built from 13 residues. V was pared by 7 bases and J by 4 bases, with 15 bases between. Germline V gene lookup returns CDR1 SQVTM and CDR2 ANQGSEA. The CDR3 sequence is CSAAPMRPDTQYF. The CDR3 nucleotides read TGCAGCGCCGCGCCTATGCGCCCAGATACGCAGTATTTT.

The CDR3 DNA reads as TGTGCCAGCAGCTTAGATTCGGGGCGAAAGACCCAGTACTTC. Its protein product is CASSLDSGRKTQYF. The rearrangement uses TRBV7-2 and TRBJ2-5; possibly TRBD1 or TRBD2 for D (5 bases each). This CDR3 is built from 14 residues. Germline V gives CDR1 SGHTA, CDR2 FQGNSA. Trimming left V 1 base short and J 6 bases short, with 12 bases between.

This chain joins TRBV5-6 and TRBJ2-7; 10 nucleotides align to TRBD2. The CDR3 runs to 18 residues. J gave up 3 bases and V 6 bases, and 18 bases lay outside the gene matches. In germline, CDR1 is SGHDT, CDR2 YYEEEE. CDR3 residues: CASTPRGKTSGFFYEQYF. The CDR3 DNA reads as TGTGCCAGCACCCCCCGGGGGAAGACTAGCGGGTTTTTCTACGAGCAGTACTTC.

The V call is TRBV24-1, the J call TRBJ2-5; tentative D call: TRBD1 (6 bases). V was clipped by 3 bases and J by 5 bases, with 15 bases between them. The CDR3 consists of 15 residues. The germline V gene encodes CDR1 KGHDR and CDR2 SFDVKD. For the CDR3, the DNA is TGTGCCACCAGTGATGGTTCAGGGGTTGGGGAGACCCAGTACTTC. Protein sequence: CATSDGSGVGETQYF.

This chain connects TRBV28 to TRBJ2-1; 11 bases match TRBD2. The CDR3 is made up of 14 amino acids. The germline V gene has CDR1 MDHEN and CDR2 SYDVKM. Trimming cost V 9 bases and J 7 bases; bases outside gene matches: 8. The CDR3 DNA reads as TGTGCCAGTCGACTAGCGGGGACCCCTAATGAGCAGTTCTTC. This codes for CASRLAGTPNEQFF.

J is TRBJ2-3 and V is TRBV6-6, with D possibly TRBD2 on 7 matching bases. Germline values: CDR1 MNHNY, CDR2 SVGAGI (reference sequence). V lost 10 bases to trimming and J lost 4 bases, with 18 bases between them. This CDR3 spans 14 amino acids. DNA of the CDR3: TGTGCCACCGAGGGGGGGGGGGGCGCAGATACGCAGTATTTT. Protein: CATEGGGGADTQYF.

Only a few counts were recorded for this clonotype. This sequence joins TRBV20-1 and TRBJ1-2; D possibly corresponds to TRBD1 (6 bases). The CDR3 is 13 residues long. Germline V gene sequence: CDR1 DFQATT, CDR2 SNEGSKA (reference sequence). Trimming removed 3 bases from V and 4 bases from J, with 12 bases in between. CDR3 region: CSARTGDIYGYTF. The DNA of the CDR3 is TGCAGTGCTAGGACAGGAGACATCTATGGCTACACCTTC.

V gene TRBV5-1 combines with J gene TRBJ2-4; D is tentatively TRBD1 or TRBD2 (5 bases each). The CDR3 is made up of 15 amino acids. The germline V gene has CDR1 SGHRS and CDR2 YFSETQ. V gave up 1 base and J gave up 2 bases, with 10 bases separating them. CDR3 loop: CASSLSEGTKNIQYF. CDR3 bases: TGCGCCAGCAGCTTGTCTGAGGGGACCAAAAACATTCAGTACTTC.

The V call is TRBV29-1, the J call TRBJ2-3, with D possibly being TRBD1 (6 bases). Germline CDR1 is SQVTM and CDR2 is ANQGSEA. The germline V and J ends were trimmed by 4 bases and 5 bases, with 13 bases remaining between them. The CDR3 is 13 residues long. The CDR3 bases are TGCAGCGTTGTATCACAGGGTATAGATACGCAGTATTTT. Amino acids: CSVVSQGIDTQYF.

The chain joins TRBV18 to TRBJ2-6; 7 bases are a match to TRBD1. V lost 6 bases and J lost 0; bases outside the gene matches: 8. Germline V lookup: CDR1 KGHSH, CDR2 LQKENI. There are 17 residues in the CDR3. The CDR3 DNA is TGTGCCAGCTCCGGACAGGAACTTCTCTCTGGGGCCAACGTCCTGACTTTC. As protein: CASSGQELLSGANVLTF.

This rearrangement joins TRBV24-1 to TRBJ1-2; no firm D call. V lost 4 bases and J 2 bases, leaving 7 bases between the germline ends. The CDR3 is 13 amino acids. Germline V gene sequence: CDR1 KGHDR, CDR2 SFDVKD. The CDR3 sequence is CATSDGLNYGYTF. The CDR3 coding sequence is TGTGCCACCAGTGACGGATTGAACTATGGCTACACCTTC.

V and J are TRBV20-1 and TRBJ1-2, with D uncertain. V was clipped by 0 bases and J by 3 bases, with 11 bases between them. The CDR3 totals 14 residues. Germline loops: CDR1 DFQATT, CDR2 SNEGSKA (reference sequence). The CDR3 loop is CSARDPGTDYGYTF. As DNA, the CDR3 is TGCAGTGCTAGAGATCCGGGTACGGACTATGGCTACACCTTC.

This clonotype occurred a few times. CDR3 coding DNA: TGTGCCAGCAGTGGAATTGGGACTAGCGGGGGGAAAAACATTCAGTACTTC. This gives the protein CASSGIGTSGGKNIQYF. This chain joins TRBV2 and TRBJ2-4, with 15 bases aligning to TRBD2. Trimming removed 4 bases from V and 4 bases from J; junction bases left unmatched: 5. The CDR3 runs 17 residues. Germline V lookup: CDR1 SNHLY, CDR2 FYNNEI.

The CDR3 coding sequence is TGCGCCAGCGGACTAGCGGGGGAGACTGAGCAGTTCTTC. Protein sequence: CASGLAGETEQFF. The chain is built from TRBV10-2 and TRBJ2-1; 13 bases line up with TRBD2. Germline assignment: CDR1 WSHSY and CDR2 SAAADI. CDR3 length: 13 amino acids. The junction had 4 bases not matched to a gene; V was cut back by 8 bases and J by 9 bases.

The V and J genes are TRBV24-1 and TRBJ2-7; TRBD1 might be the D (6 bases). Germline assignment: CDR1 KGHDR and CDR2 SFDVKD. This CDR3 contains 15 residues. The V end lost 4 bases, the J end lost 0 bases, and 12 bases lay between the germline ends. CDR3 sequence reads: CATSDPRTVSYEQYF. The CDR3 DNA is TGTGCCACCAGTGACCCGCGGACAGTCTCCTACGAGCAGTACTTC.